Below, 2 T cell receptor beta chains from the same sample are listed, as sequenced in a study of human T cells and chemical hapten exposure. Described time point: healthy volunteer bleed at 6 weeks. From whole blood left unfractionated, total RNA was extracted. TCRdb re-called the RACE reads through MiXCR, storing one row per CDR3 protein. The sample lists tens of thousands of distinct CDR3 sequences, around 5.9% occurring once. The source material was whole blood. These receptors all come from a human donor in good health. Some clones in this sample may be carry-over from other donors' samples.

This clonotype was recorded a few times. This sequence joins TRBV6-6 and TRBJ1-1; 9 bases agree with TRBD1. Germline trimming cut 4 bases from V and 7 bases from J; bases unmatched to any gene: 16. The CDR3 is 17 residues long. Germline V gene data show CDR1 as MNHNY and CDR2 as SVGAGI (reference sequence). For the CDR3, the DNA is TGTGCCAGCAGTTGGGTGGGAGACAGGGGGTGGGCCGGTGAAGCTTTCTTT. This gives the protein CASSWVGDRGWAGEAFF.

This clonotype was counted ten times or more. The chain uses TRBV6-4 and TRBJ2-3; D perhaps matches TRBD1 (5 bases). Germline V gene sequence: CDR1 MRHNA, CDR2 SNTAGT. The CDR3 is 13 residues long. Trimming pared 8 bases from V and 2 bases from J, leaving 11 bases between. This CDR3 reads CASGTGHTDTQYF. CDR3 in DNA: TGTGCCAGCGGCACAGGACACACAGATACGCAGTATTTT.